The 20 T cell receptor beta chains below were found in one sample sequenced in a study of identical twins. One entry per CDR3 protein, called by TCRdb with MiXCR from the 5' RACE reads. The table includes approximately 350,000 distinct CDR3 sequences, 9% to 15% detected once. A further study also used this sample, focusing on yellow fever vaccine responses in identical twins.

Sequenced: CD8+ T cells sorted from blood. Receptors were obtained from a woman in her late teens or twenties in good health.

This clonotype was recorded at least ten times. V usage is TRBV12-3 or TRBV12-4 and J usage is TRBJ1-3; 8 nucleotides match TRBD1. V was pared by 3 bases and J by 4 bases, with 5 bases of the junction left unmatched. This CDR3 is built from 15 residues. CDR3 coding DNA: TGTGCCAGCAGTTTCCCGACAGGGGACGGAAACACCATATATTTT. The encoded protein is CASSFPTGDGNTIYF.

This clonotype was seen many times. This chain joins TRBV12-3 or TRBV12-4 and TRBJ1-1, with D perhaps TRBD1 (5 bases). The CDR3 spans 10 residues. V was trimmed by 6 bases and J by 7 bases, leaving 6 bases between them. For the CDR3, the DNA is TGTGCCAGCAGGGGGGGTGAAGCTTTCTTT. Translation: CASRGGEAFF.

J is TRBJ1-1 and V is TRBV11-1; 12 nucleotides match TRBD1. The CDR3 extends over 15 amino acids. Germline lookup yields CDR1 SGHAT and CDR2 FQDESV (reference sequence). The V gene end was trimmed by 4 bases and the J gene end by 7 bases; junction bases not matched to a gene: 7. DNA of the CDR3: TGTGCCAGCAGCTATCCCGGGACAGGGGGCAATGAAGCTTTCTTT. As protein: CASSYPGTGGNEAFF.

This clonotype was picked up many times. The chain joins TRBV10-2 to TRBJ2-3, with D possibly matching TRBD1 (6 bases). Trimming took off 7 bases at V and 6 bases at J, with 20 bases between the two ends. The germline gives CDR1 WSHSY, CDR2 SAAADI. The CDR3 loop spans 15 amino acids. For the CDR3, the DNA is TGCGCCAGCACCAATTGGGACAAAGCAGGGGATACGCAGTATTTT. This codes for CASTNWDKAGDTQYF.

The chain uses TRBV27 and TRBJ1-2; D is unresolved. This CDR3 comprises 12 residues. Germline values: CDR1 MNHEY, CDR2 SMNVEV (reference sequence). V was trimmed by 5 bases and J by 4 bases, leaving 8 bases between them. This CDR3 is CASSTGGYGYTF. The CDR3 coding sequence is TGTGCCAGCAGTACGGGCGGCTATGGCTACACCTTC.

The CDR3 sequence is CASSQDTGSARAFF. The CDR3 coding sequence is TGCGCCAGCAGCCAAGATACGGGAAGCGCGAGAGCTTTCTTT. The chain uses TRBV4-1 and TRBJ1-1; no clear D. The length of the CDR3 is 14 residues. The V end lost 0 bases, the J end lost 10 bases, and 15 bases lay between the germline ends. Germline loops: CDR1 MGHRA, CDR2 YSYEKL.

The table lists this clonotype with many counts. The chain uses TRBV7-6 and TRBJ2-1; D is perhaps TRBD2 (6 bases). V lost 5 bases, J lost 3 bases, and 11 bases lay in between. This CDR3 is built from 14 residues. Germline CDR1 and CDR2: SGHVS and FNYEAQ. The CDR3 DNA reads TGTGCCAGCAGCAAACTAGCCGTCTACAATGAGCAGTTCTTC. The encoded protein is CASSKLAVYNEQFF.

The J gene is TRBJ2-5, the V gene TRBV12-3 or TRBV12-4; D possibly corresponds to TRBD2 (6 bases). The CDR3 length is 13 residues. V shed 7 bases and J shed 4 bases, with 13 bases lying between them. The CDR3 region has the DNA TGTGCCAGCACTCCCGTGCGGGGAGAGACCCAGTACTTC. As protein: CASTPVRGETQYF.

This clonotype was detected a few times. V usage is TRBV14 and J usage is TRBJ1-2, with D hard to call. V lost 4 bases to trimming and J lost 8 bases, with 14 bases between them. Germline assignment: CDR1 SGHDN and CDR2 FVKESK. This CDR3 is built from 13 residues. CDR3 bases: TGTGCCAGCAGCCGACCTGGGTCGAGGGGCTACACCTTC. This translates into CASSRPGSRGYTF.

In this sample, this clonotype turned up a few times. The V gene is TRBV6-5, the J gene TRBJ1-5; 9 positions agree with TRBD1. CDR3 size: 15 residues. The trim removed 0 bases at V and 5 bases at J, leaving 2 bases unmatched. Germline V CDR1 and CDR2: MNHEY, SVGAGI. Here the CDR3 DNA reads TGTGCCAGCAGTTACTCGGGGGACAGGGATCAGCCCCAGCATTTT. Translated: CASSYSGDRDQPQHF.

This clonotype was seen more than once but under ten times. The chain couples TRBV11-2 to TRBJ2-3; TRBD2 aligns across 7 bases. This CDR3 is 16 amino acids long. With 5 bases clipped from V and 5 bases from J, the junction kept 13 bases outside the gene matches. CDR1 SGHAT and CDR2 FQNNGV come from the germline V gene. The CDR3 DNA follows: TGTGCCAGCAGCCTTCTAGCGGTACATTCTAGAGATACGCAGTATTTT. Protein: CASSLLAVHSRDTQYF.

This clonotype was found a few times. The gene calls are TRBV12-3 or TRBV12-4 and TRBJ2-2; D may be TRBD1 (6 bases). The CDR3 runs 16 residues. V dropped 4 bases and J dropped 1 base, with 13 bases sitting between them. The CDR3 spells CASSSTGTLNTGELFF. Written as DNA, the CDR3 is TGTGCCAGCAGTTCGACCGGGACACTGAACACCGGGGAGCTGTTTTTT.

This clonotype has just a few counts. This sequence joins TRBV28 and TRBJ2-2; maybe TRBD1 (6 bases). From germline, CDR1 is MDHEN and CDR2 SYDVKM. This CDR3 has 17 amino acids. V dropped 3 bases and J dropped 4 bases, with 18 bases sitting between them. Written as DNA, the CDR3 is TGTGCCAGCAGTTTCCATCCAGGGGAAGGAGGCACCGGGGAGCTGTTTTTT. It codes for CASSFHPGEGGTGELFF. The full variable domain, completed using reference TRBV28 and TRBJ2-2, is DVKVTQSSRYLVKRTGEKVFLECVQDMDHENMFWYRQDPGLGLRLIYFSYDVKMKEKGDIPEGYSVSREKKERFSLILESASTNQTSMYLCASSFHPGEGGTGELFFGEGSRLTVL.

The chain is built from TRBV18 and TRBJ2-1, with 13 bases identical to TRBD2. J gave up 3 bases and V 4 bases, and 18 bases lay outside the gene matches. Looked up from germline, CDR1 is KGHSH and CDR2 is LQKENI. The CDR3 totals 21 residues. CDR3 sequence: CASSRTQGLAGLRANYNEQFF. CDR3 in DNA: TGTGCCAGCTCACGAACCCAGGGACTAGCGGGATTAAGGGCCAACTACAATGAGCAGTTCTTC.

The rearrangement uses TRBV7-6 and TRBJ2-1, with 9 bases lining up with TRBD2. Germline assignment: CDR1 SGHVS and CDR2 FNYEAQ. The CDR3 covers 16 residues. V trimming: 4 bases; J trimming: 6 bases; junction bases outside the gene matches: 10. The CDR3 region has the DNA TGTGCCAGCAGCTCAACCAGCGGGGGGTCCCGCAATGAGCAGTTCTTC. This encodes CASSSTSGGSRNEQFF.

The gene calls are TRBV27 and TRBJ2-1; D unresolved. V gave up 8 bases and J gave up 3 bases, with 11 bases separating them. CDR1 MNHEY and CDR2 SMNVEV come from the germline V gene (reference sequence). This CDR3 is built from 13 residues. In DNA form, the CDR3 reads TGTGCCAGCTCGGACGGTGTCTACAATGAGCAGTTCTTC. It is translated as CASSDGVYNEQFF.

The V and J genes are TRBV13 and TRBJ2-7, with D maybe TRBD2 (5 bases). The V gene lost 0 bases and the J gene lost 4 bases, with 19 bases spanning the gap. The CDR3 covers 17 residues. In germline, CDR1 is PRHDT, CDR2 FYEKMQ (reference sequence). The CDR3 reads CASSLGYVRDPQYEQYF. The CDR3 DNA sequence: TGTGCCAGCAGCTTAGGGTACGTTCGGGATCCCCAGTACGAGCAGTACTTC.

Ten or more counts support this clonotype. This rearrangement joins TRBV4-1 to TRBJ2-2; a possible D gene is TRBD2 (6 bases). V lost 0 bases to trimming and J lost 8 bases, with 10 bases between them. From germline, CDR1 is MGHRA and CDR2 YSYEKL. The CDR3 has 14 residues. CDR3 coding DNA: TGCGCCAGCAGCCAAGATAGGAGGGCGGGGGAGCTGTTTTTT. This codes for CASSQDRRAGELFF.

There are a few counts of this clonotype. V gene TRBV7-8 combines with J gene TRBJ2-1; D is perhaps TRBD2 (7 bases). Looked up from germline, CDR1 is SGHVS and CDR2 is FQNEAQ. The CDR3 loop spans 15 amino acids. Trimming shortened V by 5 bases and J by 0 bases, and 11 bases separated the two germline ends. The CDR3 region is CASSGGAGSYNEQFF. CDR3 sequence (DNA): TGTGCCAGCAGCGGGGGGGCAGGCTCCTACAATGAGCAGTTCTTC.

In its sample, this clonotype was seen a few times. The chain has TRBV6-1 and TRBJ2-3; 9 nucleotides align to TRBD2. V lost 6 bases to trimming and J lost 5 bases; unmatched junction nucleotides: 12. Germline lookup yields CDR1 MNHNS and CDR2 SASEGT. The CDR3 consists of 16 residues. The CDR3, as DNA: TGTGCCAGCAGCCCACCCCTAGCGGGATCGAGAGATACGCAGTATTTT. This gives the protein CASSPPLAGSRDTQYF.